Each of the 32 T cell receptor beta chains below was sequenced from the same sample in a study of cytomegalovirus exposure and HLA in healthy donors. PCR used 60 Vbeta primers and 13 Jbeta primers. The table came from immunoSEQ multiplex PCR; TCRdb's copy has only in-frame clones and leaves some out. The sample shows more than 100,000 clones, 80% of them seen only once. The sequenced material came from PBMCs. The receptor source for this set is a female donor in good health and CMV-seropositive.

This chain uses TRBV28 with TRBJ1-1; 9 bases match TRBD1. V shed 4 bases, J shed 5 bases, and the junction held 2 bases outside the gene matches. Per germline, CDR1 MDHEN and CDR2 SYDVKM. The CDR3 consists of 13 residues. DNA of the CDR3: TGTGCCAGCAGTTGGGACAGGGCGACTGAAGCTTTCTTT. Its translation is CASSWDRATEAFF.

V is TRBV7-9 and J is TRBJ2-6; 7 nucleotides align to TRBD1. The CDR3 has 15 amino acids. J gave up 3 bases and V 5 bases, and 4 bases lay outside the gene matches. Germline V gene lookup returns CDR1 SEHNR and CDR2 FQNEAQ (reference sequence). The CDR3 reads CASSLQGNGANVLTF. The DNA of the CDR3 is TGTGCCAGCAGCCTACAGGGGAATGGGGCCAACGTCCTGACTTTC.

The sample holds one count of this clone. The gene calls are TRBV7-2 and TRBJ2-3; D is perhaps TRBD2 (5 bases). The CDR3 contains 15 residues. V lost 2 bases and J 3 bases, leaving 12 bases between the germline ends. Germline V gene lookup returns CDR1 SGHTA and CDR2 FQGNSA. The CDR3 region is CASSLLPPGTDTQYF. As DNA, the CDR3 is TGTGCCAGCAGCTTACTCCCCCCGGGGACAGATACGCAGTATTTT. The full variable domain, completed using reference TRBV7-2 and TRBJ2-3, is GAGVSQSPSNKVTEKGKDVELRCDPISGHTALYWYRQSLGQGLEFLIYFQGNSAPDKSGLPSDRFSAERTGGSVSTLTIQRTQQEDSAVYLCASSLLPPGTDTQYFGPGTRLTVL.

This chain joins TRBV19 and TRBJ1-4; 9 nucleotides line up with TRBD1. The CDR3 is 14 amino acids. With 6 bases clipped from V and 10 bases from J, the junction kept 9 bases outside the gene matches. The germline V gene has CDR1 LNHDA and CDR2 SQIVND (reference sequence). CDR3 protein: CASSPGQGSVKLFF. CDR3 sequence (DNA): TGTGCCAGTAGCCCCGGACAGGGGAGCGTAAAACTGTTTTTT.

The V and J genes are TRBV5-4 and TRBJ1-2, with 9 bases that match TRBD1. The germline CDR1 and CDR2 sequences are SGHNT and YYREEE (reference sequence). Trimming took 2 bases from V and 7 from J; bases not matched to a gene: 3. The CDR3 consists of 13 residues. CDR3 sequence reads: CASSFQQGAGYTF. The CDR3 DNA follows: TGTGCCAGCAGCTTTCAACAGGGGGCTGGCTACACCTTC. Drawing the rest from reference TRBV5-4 and TRBJ1-2, the complete variable domain is ETGVTQSPTHLIKTRGQQVTLRCSSQSGHNTVSWYQQALGQGPQFIFQYYREEENGRGNFPPRFSGLQFPNYSSELNVNALELDDSALYLCASSFQQGAGYTFGSGTRLTVV.

V and J are TRBV7-6 and TRBJ2-3, with 14 bases that match TRBD2. Germline CDR1 and CDR2: SGHVS and FNYEAQ. The CDR3 has 16 amino acids. After removal of 4 bases from V and 3 bases from J, the junction contained 3 bases not matched to a gene. CDR3 in amino acids: CASSSGLAGGTDTQYF. As DNA, the CDR3 is TGTGCCAGCAGCTCCGGACTAGCGGGGGGTACAGATACGCAGTATTTT.

The CDR3: CASRPGVTSNQPQHF. In DNA, the CDR3 is TGTGCAAGTCGCCCAGGGGTCACTAGCAATCAGCCCCAGCATTTT. The V gene is TRBV12-2, the J gene TRBJ1-5; the D segment call TRBD1 is taken from the table without a DNA check. TRBV12-2 is a documented pseudogene. CDR3 length equals 15 residues.

This chain joins TRBV27 and TRBJ2-7; TRBD1 aligns across 8 bases. This CDR3 is 14 amino acids long. Germline CDR1 reads MNHEY; CDR2 reads SMNVEV (reference sequence). Trimming removed 7 bases from V and 3 bases from J; junction bases left unmatched: 8. CDR3 bases: TGTGCCAGCAAACCGGGACAGGTCAACTACGAGCAGTACTTC. Residues: CASKPGQVNYEQYF.

This clone has a handful of counts. This chain connects TRBV7-9 to TRBJ1-1; 9 bases are a match to TRBD1. Trimming took 1 base from V and 9 from J; bases not matched to a gene: 3. The germline CDR1 and CDR2 sequences are SEHNR and FQNEAQ (reference sequence). The CDR3 has 13 residues. The CDR3 DNA reads as TGTGCCAGCAGCTTAGAAGGACAGGGGAAAGCTTTCTTT. Amino acids: CASSLEGQGKAFF.

The chain links TRBV15 to TRBJ2-2; TRBD1 aligns across 7 bases. The germline CDR1 and CDR2 sequences are LNHNV and YYDKDF (reference sequence). V was clipped by 6 bases and J by 3 bases; unmatched bases: 4. This CDR3 contains 14 residues. In DNA form, the CDR3 reads TGTGCCACCAGGGACAGGACTTACACCGGGGAGCTGTTTTTT. Its translation is CATRDRTYTGELFF.

This clone has only one observation. This sequence joins TRBV13 and TRBJ2-5; D may be TRBD1 (5 bases). Trimming pared 1 base from V and 3 bases from J, leaving 6 bases between. Per germline, CDR1 PRHDT and CDR2 FYEKMQ (reference sequence). The CDR3 extends over 13 amino acids. The CDR3 DNA is TGTGCCAGCAGCTTAGAAGGGGAAGAGACCCAGTACTTC. It translates to CASSLEGEETQYF.

The chain uses TRBV28 and TRBJ1-1, with 10 bases lining up with TRBD1. Germline lookup yields CDR1 MDHEN and CDR2 SYDVKM. The CDR3 has 14 residues. Trimming took 4 bases from V and 6 from J; bases not matched to a gene: 5. The CDR3 protein is CASSSTGGVAEAFF. The CDR3 DNA sequence: TGTGCCAGCAGTTCGACAGGGGGCGTCGCTGAAGCTTTCTTT.

As DNA, the CDR3 is TGTGCCATCAGTGGGACAGGCTTGAACACTGAAGCTTTCTTT. Encoded protein: CAISGTGLNTEAFF. V gene TRBV10-3 combines with J gene TRBJ1-1, with 7 bases fitting TRBD1. The V gene end was trimmed by 4 bases and the J gene end by 0 bases; junction bases not matched to a gene: 2. CDR1 ENHRY and CDR2 SYGVKD come from the germline V gene. The CDR3 consists of 14 residues.

CDR3 amino acids: CASKRDRNTEAFF. The CDR3 DNA reads TGTGCCAGCAAAAGAGACAGGAACACTGAAGCTTTCTTT. This chain joins TRBV5-8 and TRBJ1-1; D possibly corresponds to TRBD1 (5 bases). The CDR3 spans 13 residues. V lost 6 bases and J lost 1, with 10 bases in between. In germline, CDR1 is SGHTS, CDR2 YDEGEE.

The chain combines TRBV25-1 with TRBJ2-5, with 8 bases aligning to TRBD2. The CDR3 loop spans 12 amino acids. The V segment lost 8 bases and the J segment 5 bases; nucleotides outside the gene matches: 4. From germline, CDR1 is MGHDK and CDR2 SYGVNS. CDR3 in DNA: TGTGCCAGCGGTCGGGGGGGGGAGACCCAGTACTTC. It codes for CASGRGGETQYF.

This chain's CDR3 is CASTGTGGVGQYF. The CDR3 DNA reads TGTGCCAGCACCGGGACAGGGGGTGTCGGGCAGTACTTC. The chain couples TRBV28 to TRBJ2-7; 11 bases line up with TRBD1. Germline V gene sequence: CDR1 MDHEN, CDR2 SYDVKM. J was trimmed by 9 bases and V by 7 bases; bases with no gene match: 8. The CDR3 sequence is 13 residues long.

The chain recombines TRBV19 with TRBJ1-4; D gene unclear. V lost 10 bases and J lost 2, with 14 bases in between. Germline values: CDR1 LNHDA, CDR2 SQIVND (reference sequence). This CDR3 contains 14 residues. The CDR3 region is CATTTDWTNEKLFF. In nucleotides, the CDR3 is TGTGCCACCACAACCGATTGGACTAATGAAAAACTGTTTTTT.

The rearrangement links TRBV7-2 to TRBJ2-1; D call uncertain. Germline assignment: CDR1 SGHTA and CDR2 FQGNSA. This CDR3 comprises 11 residues. The ends were cut back, 4 bases at V and 9 bases at J, with 7 bases in the middle. CDR3 in DNA: TGTGCCAGCAGCTCGAGAGGTGAGCAGTTCTTC. Encoded protein: CASSSRGEQFF.

Here the CDR3 DNA reads TGTGCCAGCAGTGAACCCGGGACAGGGGAACTTACTTCACCCCTCCACTTT. Its translation is CASSEPGTGELTSPLHF. The V gene is TRBV25-1, the J gene TRBJ1-6, with 10 bases identical to TRBD1. With V trimmed by 2 bases and J by 9 bases, 10 bases remained unmatched. Germline V gene lookup returns CDR1 MGHDK and CDR2 SYGVNS. The CDR3 extends over 17 amino acids.

This clone has only a few counts. CDR3 sequence: CASRLTGESGYTF. The DNA for the CDR3 is TGTGCCAGCAGACTCACAGGGGAGAGTGGCTACACCTTC. V and J are TRBV5-6 and TRBJ1-2; the match to TRBD1 covers 7 bases. This CDR3 spans 13 amino acids. The V gene end was trimmed by 5 bases and the J gene end by 7 bases; junction bases not matched to a gene: 8. Germline values: CDR1 SGHDT, CDR2 YYEEEE.

This clone was observed once. This chain uses TRBV12-5 with TRBJ2-1; TRBD2 matches at 7 bases. J gave up 3 bases and V 5 bases, and 1 base lay outside the gene matches. There are 13 residues in the CDR3. CDR1 and CDR2 from the germline V gene are LGHNT and FRNRAP. CDR3 in amino acids: CASGRGDYNEQFF. Here the CDR3 DNA reads TGTGCTAGTGGTCGGGGGGACTACAATGAGCAGTTCTTC.

The V and J genes are TRBV19 and TRBJ2-7; D is unclear. V lost 5 bases and J 0 bases, leaving 14 bases between the germline ends. The CDR3 loop spans 15 amino acids. Germline V gene sequence: CDR1 LNHDA, CDR2 SQIVND (reference sequence). The chain's CDR3 is CASSSGSQNSYEQYF. The CDR3 nucleotides are TGTGCCAGTAGTTCAGGATCGCAGAACTCCTACGAGCAGTACTTC.

V usage is TRBV30 and J usage is TRBJ2-7; TRBD1 matches at 10 bases. Germline lookup yields CDR1 GTSNPN and CDR2 SVGIG (reference sequence). V was pared by 2 bases and J by 5 bases, with 6 bases of the junction left unmatched. There are 14 residues in the CDR3. The CDR3 spells CAWSRDRGVHEQYF. CDR3 nucleotide sequence: TGTGCCTGGAGTAGGGACAGGGGTGTACACGAGCAGTACTTC.

The chain couples TRBV29-1 to TRBJ2-5; D perhaps matches TRBD2 (6 bases). Germline lookup yields CDR1 SQVTM and CDR2 ANQGSEA. V was pared by 6 bases and J by 5 bases, with 16 bases between. The CDR3 runs 13 residues. Written as DNA, the CDR3 is TGCAGCGTGTCTCCGGGAGAAGAGGAGACCCAGTACTTC. This encodes CSVSPGEEETQYF.

The chain joins TRBV4-2 to TRBJ1-1; a weak D match, TRBD1 (6 bases). The CDR3 length is 16 residues. Trimming cost V 3 bases and J 0 bases, with 14 bases left between them. In germline, CDR1 is LGHNA, CDR2 YNFKEQ. The CDR3 loop reads CASSQAGQRMNTEAFF. In nucleotides, the CDR3 is TGTGCCAGCAGCCAGGCCGGACAGCGGATGAACACTGAAGCTTTCTTT.

This rearrangement joins TRBV7-2 to TRBJ2-5; 8 nucleotides agree with TRBD2. The CDR3 has 15 residues. Looked up from germline, CDR1 is SGHTA and CDR2 is FQGNSA. The V gene end was trimmed by 5 bases and the J gene end by 0 bases; junction bases not matched to a gene: 5. The CDR3 is CASSPGGGNQETQYF. The CDR3 bases are TGTGCCAGCAGCCCCGGGGGGGGCAACCAAGAGACCCAGTACTTC.

The sample holds a few counts of this clone. The chain links TRBV5-1 to TRBJ2-6; no clear D. The germline gives CDR1 SGHRS, CDR2 YFSETQ. Trimming took off 1 base at V and 5 bases at J, with 16 bases between the two ends. The CDR3 spans 17 residues. The CDR3 coding sequence is TGCGCCAGCAGCTTGTCCGCCGCTCGAGACTGGGCCAACGTCCTGACTTTC. It encodes CASSLSAARDWANVLTF.

This clone appeared a few times. The V gene is TRBV7-4, the J gene TRBJ2-4; 10 bases are a match to TRBD2. J was trimmed by 3 bases and V by 7 bases; bases with no gene match: 9. This CDR3 region has 16 residues. The germline CDR1 and CDR2 sequences are SGHVT and SQSDAQ. The DNA for the CDR3 is TGTGCCAGCACCAAAAAGCGGGGGGGGATCAAAAACATTCAGTACTTC. It is translated as CASTKKRGGIKNIQYF.

J is TRBJ1-6 and V is TRBV6-5; D unclear. This CDR3 comprises 11 residues. Trimming removed 6 bases at V and 6 bases at J, with 3 bases between. The germline V gene encodes CDR1 MNHEY and CDR2 SVGAGI. CDR3 sequence (DNA): TGTGCCAGCAGCGGTAATTCACCCCTCCACTTT. Translation gives CASSGNSPLHF.

V usage is TRBV2 and J usage is TRBJ2-5; tentatively, D is TRBD2 (6 bases). The CDR3 has 11 amino acids. The germline V gene encodes CDR1 SNHLY and CDR2 FYNNEI. The V end was cut by 5 bases, the J end by 11 bases, with 12 bases between. The CDR3 protein is CASSTTGEQYF. In DNA, the CDR3 is TGTGCCAGCAGTACCACGGGGGAGCAGTACTTC.

The rearrangement uses TRBV19 and TRBJ1-5, with TRBD1 matching 7 bases. The ends lost 4 bases at V and 3 bases at J; junction bases unmatched: 3. Germline CDR1 is LNHDA and CDR2 is SQIVND (reference sequence). The CDR3 is 14 residues long. The chain's CDR3 is CASSTQGYNQPQHF. The CDR3 coding sequence is TGTGCCAGTAGTACACAGGGGTACAATCAGCCCCAGCATTTT.

The chain employs TRBV6-5 and TRBJ2-7; the D gene is possibly TRBD1 (6 bases). Germline assignment: CDR1 MNHEY and CDR2 SVGAGI. This CDR3 is 11 amino acids long. Trimming cost V 11 bases and J 4 bases, with 12 bases left between them. CDR3 amino acids: CASKRGYEQYF. As DNA, the CDR3 is TGTGCCTCGAAGAGGGGGTACGAGCAGTACTTC.